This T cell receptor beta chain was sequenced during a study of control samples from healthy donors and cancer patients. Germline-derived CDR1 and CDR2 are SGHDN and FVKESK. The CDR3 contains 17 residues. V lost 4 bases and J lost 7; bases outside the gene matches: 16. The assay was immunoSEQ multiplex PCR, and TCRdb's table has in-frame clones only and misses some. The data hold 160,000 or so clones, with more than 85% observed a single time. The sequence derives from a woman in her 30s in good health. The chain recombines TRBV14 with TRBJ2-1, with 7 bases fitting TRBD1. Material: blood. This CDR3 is CASSPRQGRALGNEQFF. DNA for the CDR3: TGTGCCAGCAGCCCCCGACAGGGTCGAGCGCTAGGGAATGAGCAGTTCTTC.